One sample yielded the 23 T cell receptor beta chains listed below, sequenced in a study of human T cells and chemical hapten exposure. Time point given: patch test 3, about 24 weeks after DPC sensitization. Treatment of the sample: therapeutic diphenylcyclopropenone sensitization with weekly scalp DPC. In TCRdb, the RACE reads were re-called with MiXCR into one record per CDR3 protein. The table records roughly 89,000 distinct CDR3 sequences, 11% of them present only once. This specimen was whole blood, taken in connection with sensitization to the hapten diphenylcyclopropenone (DPC). The receptors originated from a woman younger than 45 with alopecia areata. Some clones in this sample may be carry-over from other donors' samples.

The J gene is TRBJ1-6, the V gene TRBV11-2; no definite D call. The germline V and J ends were trimmed by 3 bases and 7 bases, with 10 bases remaining between them. This CDR3 is built from 14 residues. The germline gives CDR1 SGHAT, CDR2 FQNNGV. In nucleotides, the CDR3 is TGTGCCAGCAGCTTCTTCCCCGGGAATTCACCCCTCCACTTT. The encoded protein is CASSFFPGNSPLHF. The complete variable domain, with remaining parts taken from reference TRBV11-2 and TRBJ1-6, reads EAGVAQSPRYKIIEKRQSVAFWCNPISGHATLYWYQQILGQGPKLLIQFQNNGVVDDSQLPKDRFSAERLKGVDSTLKIQPAKLEDSAVYLCASSFFPGNSPLHFGNGTRLTVT.

This clonotype has a count of ten or more. V usage is TRBV19 and J usage is TRBJ1-5, with no clear D. Germline CDR1 is LNHDA and CDR2 is SQIVND (reference sequence). Trimming cost V 3 bases and J 5 bases, with 8 bases left between them. The CDR3 covers 13 residues. The CDR3 nucleotides are TGTGCCAGTAGTATCAGTGGGGATCAGCCCCAGCATTTT. Encoded protein: CASSISGDQPQHF.

This clonotype was seen ten or more times. The V gene is TRBV7-9, the J gene TRBJ2-3, with 10 bases that match TRBD2. V gave up 0 bases and J gave up 5 bases; unmatched junction bases: 5. Germline V gene sequence: CDR1 SEHNR, CDR2 FQNEAQ (reference sequence). CDR3 length: 16 amino acids. The CDR3 region has the DNA TGTGCCAGCAGCTTAGCGTCGCTAGCGGGAGTAGATACGCAGTATTTT. Translating gives CASSLASLAGVDTQYF.

This clonotype came up a few times. J is TRBJ2-1 and V is TRBV4-1; 9 bases fit TRBD1. This CDR3 spans 17 amino acids. Unmatched junction bases numbered 11, after V lost 5 bases and J lost 3 bases. CDR1 MGHRA and CDR2 YSYEKL come from the germline V gene. Written as DNA, the CDR3 is TGCGCCAGCAGCAAATTTAACACAGGGGGCTACTACAATGAGCAGTTCTTC. Encoded protein: CASSKFNTGGYYNEQFF.

This sequence joins TRBV5-1 and TRBJ2-3; D tentatively reads TRBD1 or TRBD2 (5 bases each). Trimming removed 2 bases from V and 3 bases from J, with 16 bases in between. Germline V gene data show CDR1 as SGHRS and CDR2 as YFSETQ. This CDR3 spans 16 amino acids. CDR3 residues: CASSFGRDPLTDTQYF. In DNA, the CDR3 is TGCGCCAGCAGCTTCGGCCGGGACCCTTTGACAGATACGCAGTATTTT. Full variable domain (missing parts from reference TRBV5-1 and TRBJ2-3): KAGVTQTPRYLIKTRGQQVTLSCSPISGHRSVSWYQQTPGQGLQFLFEYFSETQRNKGNFPGRFSGRQFSNSRSEMNVSTLELGDSALYLCASSFGRDPLTDTQYFGPGTRLTVL.

At least ten counts were recorded for this clonotype. The chain combines TRBV23-1 with TRBJ1-5, with a tentative D call TRBD1 (5 bases). TRBV23-1 is identified as an open reading frame with a role that is uncertain. V was shortened by 4 bases and J by 4 bases, with 14 bases between the two germline ends. This CDR3 region has 15 residues. CDR3 amino acids: CASSLTGAKNQPQHF. The DNA of the CDR3 is TGCGCCAGCAGTCTGACCGGGGCGAAGAATCAGCCCCAGCATTTT.

Many counts were recorded for this clonotype. As DNA, the CDR3 is TGTGCCAGCACCCCTAGTTCGCGGTATGGCTACACCTTC. Its protein product is CASTPSSRYGYTF. The gene calls are TRBV6-6 and TRBJ1-2; no definite D call. The CDR3 extends over 13 amino acids. V was clipped by 7 bases and J by 5 bases, with 14 bases between them. Germline V lookup: CDR1 MNHNY, CDR2 SVGAGI (reference sequence).

In this sample, this clonotype turned up a few times. The chain joins TRBV5-1 to TRBJ2-3; weak D call: TRBD2 (6 bases). Trimming removed 4 bases from V and 2 bases from J, with 17 bases in between. Germline V gene data show CDR1 as SGHRS and CDR2 as YFSETQ. There are 16 residues in the CDR3. Here the CDR3 reads CASSPHGGPTTDTQYF. DNA for the CDR3: TGCGCCAGCAGCCCACACGGGGGACCAACCACAGATACGCAGTATTTT.

The CDR3 sequence: CASRVIEDTEAFF. The CDR3 DNA reads TGTGCCAGCAGGGTAATAGAGGACACTGAAGCTTTCTTT. The V and J genes are TRBV28 and TRBJ1-1; no definite D call. This CDR3 is built from 13 residues. CDR1 and CDR2 from the germline V gene are MDHEN and SYDVKM. Trimming removed 6 bases at V and 3 bases at J, with 11 bases between. Full variable domain (rest looked up from reference TRBV28 and TRBJ1-1): DVKVTQSSRYLVKRTGEKVFLECVQDMDHENMFWYRQDPGLGLRLIYFSYDVKMKEKGDIPEGYSVSREKKERFSLILESASTNQTSMYLCASRVIEDTEAFFGQGTRLTVV.

This clonotype has a count of ten or more. J is TRBJ1-5 and V is TRBV5-1; no firm D call. Deletions cut 0 bases from V and 0 bases from J, with 7 bases between. The germline V gene has CDR1 SGHRS and CDR2 YFSETQ. This CDR3 spans 15 amino acids. Here the CDR3 DNA reads TGCGCCAGCAGCTTGGGCGGAGGTAGCAATCAGCCCCAGCATTTT. Protein product: CASSLGGGSNQPQHF.

This clonotype has more than one count but fewer than ten. This chain uses TRBV7-9 with TRBJ2-1; D gene uncertain. V was pared by 4 bases and J by 4 bases, with 5 bases between. The CDR3 consists of 12 residues. The V gene's germline CDR1 is SEHNR and CDR2 FQNEAQ (reference sequence). As DNA, the CDR3 is TGTGCCAGCAGCTCGAAGTACAATGAGCAGTTCTTC. Translation: CASSSKYNEQFF.

This clonotype was seen ten or more times. The rearrangement uses TRBV5-1 and TRBJ1-4; tentatively, D is TRBD1 (5 bases). The V gene's germline CDR1 is SGHRS and CDR2 YFSETQ. The CDR3 runs to 13 residues. With 0 bases removed from V and 7 bases from J, the gap between germline ends came to 7 bases. CDR3 amino acids: CASSLVGGEKLFF. The CDR3 DNA is TGCGCCAGCAGCTTGGTCGGGGGTGAAAAACTGTTTTTT.

This clonotype was seen repeatedly, ten times or more. The V and J genes are TRBV15 and TRBJ2-1; D call uncertain. V dropped 6 bases and J dropped 5 bases, with 26 bases sitting between them. Germline CDR1 LNHNV, CDR2 YYDKDF (reference sequence). There are 18 residues in the CDR3. This CDR3 reads CATRELRGRPQRDNEQFF. The CDR3 nucleotides are TGTGCCACCAGAGAACTAAGAGGACGTCCTCAAAGGGACAATGAGCAGTTCTTC.

This clonotype has ten or more counts. The chain recombines TRBV5-1 with TRBJ2-5; D not resolved. The germline gives CDR1 SGHRS, CDR2 YFSETQ. CDR3 length: 15 residues. V was cut by 1 base and J by 2 bases, with 12 bases left in between. CDR3 sequence reads: CASSLTAQNQETQYF. CDR3 coding DNA: TGCGCCAGCAGCTTGACTGCACAAAATCAAGAGACCCAGTACTTC.

This clonotype was seen repeatedly, ten times or more. The chain uses TRBV3-1 and TRBJ1-2, with TRBD1 as a possible D gene (5 bases). The CDR3 is made up of 15 amino acids. Germline V lookup: CDR1 LGHDT, CDR2 YNNKEL (reference sequence). The ends were cut back, 0 bases at V and 5 bases at J, with 13 bases in the middle. CDR3 coding DNA: TGTGCCAGCAGCCAAGATTCGGGGGGTGGTTATGGCTACACCTTC. It translates to CASSQDSGGGYGYTF.

The chain uses TRBV6-2 or TRBV6-3 and TRBJ1-1, with D hard to call. Germline V gene lookup returns CDR1 MNHEY and CDR2 SVGEGT. This CDR3 spans 13 amino acids. V gave up 2 bases and J gave up 5 bases, with 9 bases separating them. The CDR3 DNA follows: TGTGCCAGCAGTTACCAAATGGGGACTGAAGCTTTCTTT. Amino acid sequence: CASSYQMGTEAFF.

This clonotype occurred a few times. The CDR3 bases are TGTGCCTGGAGTCACGACAGGGTGCGCAATCAGCCCCAGCATTTT. Translating it yields CAWSHDRVRNQPQHF. The chain joins TRBV30 to TRBJ1-5; 7 nucleotides align to TRBD1. The CDR3 is 15 amino acids. With V trimmed by 2 bases and J by 2 bases, 6 bases remained unmatched. Germline assignment: CDR1 GTSNPN and CDR2 SVGIG (reference sequence).

This clonotype has at least ten counts. The chain has TRBV9 and TRBJ2-5; 8 bases match TRBD1. CDR1 is SGDLS, CDR2 YYNGEE, per germline. The CDR3 is made up of 14 amino acids. The junction had 2 bases not matched to a gene; V was cut back by 3 bases and J by 1 base. The CDR3 is CASSGTGRQETQYF. The CDR3 DNA follows: TGTGCCAGCAGCGGGACAGGGCGCCAAGAGACCCAGTACTTC.

This clonotype was recorded a few times. The chain carries TRBV18 and TRBJ1-2; D not certain. Germline assignment: CDR1 KGHSH and CDR2 LQKENI. V shed 0 bases and J shed 8 bases, with 16 bases lying between them. There are 15 residues in the CDR3. CDR3 sequence reads: CASSPPYARTAGYTF. In nucleotides, the CDR3 is TGTGCCAGCTCACCACCGTACGCCAGGACGGCGGGCTACACCTTC.

This clonotype showed up many times. V and J are TRBV3-1 and TRBJ2-5; D is undetermined. From germline, CDR1 is LGHDT and CDR2 YNNKEL (reference sequence). The germline V and J ends were trimmed by 0 bases and 6 bases, with 2 bases remaining between them. The CDR3 sequence is 11 residues long. CDR3 amino acids: CASSQEKTQYF. As DNA, the CDR3 is TGTGCCAGCAGCCAAGAGAAGACCCAGTACTTC.

This clonotype was recorded a few times. This sequence joins TRBV6-5 and TRBJ1-6; a possible D gene is TRBD1 (6 bases). Trimming removed 5 bases at V and 0 bases at J, with 17 bases between. The CDR3 sequence is 18 residues long. Germline loops: CDR1 MNHEY, CDR2 SVGAGI. The chain's CDR3 is CASSAGQILSSYNSPLHF. For the CDR3, the DNA is TGTGCCAGCAGTGCGGGACAAATATTGAGCTCCTATAATTCACCCCTCCACTTT.

The chain links TRBV29-1 to TRBJ2-7; D gene uncertain. CDR1 SQVTM and CDR2 ANQGSEA come from the germline V gene. The CDR3 is made up of 12 amino acids. With 5 bases removed from V and 7 bases from J, the gap between germline ends came to 15 bases. CDR3 loop: CSVTGGVGEQYF. DNA for the CDR3: TGCAGCGTTACCGGCGGTGTGGGAGAGCAGTACTTC.

This clonotype has at least ten counts. This chain links TRBV10-3 with TRBJ2-2; D not resolved. Germline V gives CDR1 ENHRY, CDR2 SYGVKD. This CDR3 is built from 13 residues. V was shortened by 0 bases and J by 4 bases, with 3 bases between the two germline ends. The CDR3 region is CAISESLTGELFF. The DNA of the CDR3 is TGTGCCATCAGTGAGTCTCTCACCGGGGAGCTGTTTTTT.